This T cell receptor (beta chain) was observed in a study of PD-1 blockade in classical Hodgkin lymphoma. Points from the study as a whole: When set against healthy donors, newly diagnosed patients were reported to show lower baseline TCR diversity. It was CD4+ TCR diversity, not CD8+, that rose significantly by C4D1. Those achieving complete response showed baseline diversity like newly diagnosed patients.

Method: immunoSEQ multiplex PCR; TCRdb's copy keeps in-frame clones and lacks some. The data show tens of thousands of clones, roughly 91% seen once. Each of the patients experienced relapse following autologous stem cell transplantation, and their brentuximab vedotin exposure differed. Complete response, partial response or progressive disease were the best responses. In regard to this clone: Its antigen is not identified. Its ends do not fully match the called genes, so a read error is possible.

The CDR3 loop spans 12 amino acids. Germline V lookup: CDR1 SGHVS, CDR2 FQNEAQ. Material: peripheral blood mononuclear cells (PBMCs), obtained before the second cycle of nivolumab. The clonotype comes from a human donor with classical Hodgkin lymphoma. The J gene is TRBJ2-7, the V gene TRBV7-8, with TRBD2 identical over 9 bases. In DNA, the CDR3 is TGTGCCAGCAGCGAAGAGCGGGGGGTTTATCTTTTC. Translated, it gives CASSEERGVYLF. The full variable domain, rest sourced from reference TRBV7-8 and TRBJ2-7, is GAGVSQSPRYKVAKRGQDVALRCDPISGHVSLFWYQQALGQGPEFLTYFQNEAQLDKSGLPSDRFFAERPEGSVSTLKIQRTQQEDSAVYLCASSEERGVYLFGPGTRLTVT.